A single sample gave rise to the 27 T cell receptor beta chains below, sequenced in a study of CD4 T cells in relation to SARS-CoV-2 and coronaviruses. This table comes from immunoSEQ multiplex PCR, and its TCRdb copy is limited to in-frame clones, with some not included. This table has roughly 24,000 clones, over 75% appearing once. Their antigen targets remain unknown. Before the COVID-19 pandemic, during about 2010-2018, CD4+ T cells were taken from unexposed donors. The cells were cultured for 9 to 11 days before CD4+ T cells were isolated. The specimen sequenced was CD4+ T cells from PBMCs, cultured in vitro. These receptors all stem from a human donor in good health.

This clone appeared once. J is TRBJ1-1 and V is TRBV3-1 (or the pseudogene TRBV3-2); D possibly corresponds to TRBD1 (5 bases). Between the trimmed V and J ends, which lost 0 bases and 1 base, there was a span of 6 bases. The CDR3 is 14 residues long. CDR1 is LGHDT, CDR2 YNNKEL, per germline (reference sequence). The CDR3 coding sequence is TGTGCCAGCAGCCAAGACGGGACGAACACTGAAGCTTTCTTT. Protein product: CASSQDGTNTEAFF.

J is TRBJ2-5 and V is TRBV19; 7 positions agree with TRBD1. Germline CDR1 reads LNHDA; CDR2 reads SQIVND (reference sequence). CDR3 length: 16 amino acids. Germline trimming cut 4 bases from V and 5 bases from J; bases unmatched to any gene: 13. CDR3 loop: CASSTTRQGGGETQYF. CDR3 coding DNA: TGTGCCAGTAGTACCACCCGACAGGGCGGTGGGGAGACCCAGTACTTC.

The V call is TRBV6-6, the J call TRBJ1-2, with D possibly matching TRBD1 (6 bases). V was cut by 6 bases and J by 7 bases, with 24 bases left in between. The germline V gene encodes CDR1 MNHNY and CDR2 SVGAGI (reference sequence). The CDR3 spans 16 residues. CDR3 residues: CASSSAPGQIIGGYTF. The CDR3 coding sequence is TGTGCCAGCAGCTCTGCTCCGGGACAAATCATTGGTGGCTACACCTTC.

The gene calls are TRBV6-1 and TRBJ2-5; 7 bases match TRBD1. Germline V gene lookup returns CDR1 MNHNS and CDR2 SASEGT. V lost 3 bases and J lost 5; bases outside the gene matches: 6. This CDR3 has 14 residues. The CDR3 loop reads CASSDRGLFETQYF. The CDR3 nucleotides are TGTGCCAGCAGTGACAGGGGGTTGTTTGAGACCCAGTACTTC.

CDR3 DNA sequence: TGTGCCTGGAGTTTTAGGGGGCGGACTGAAGCTTTCTTT. Translation gives CAWSFRGRTEAFF. The chain joins TRBV30 to TRBJ1-1, with TRBD1 matching over 7 bases. Trimming at V came to 2 bases and at J to 5 bases, leaving 5 bases not matched to a gene. This CDR3 has 13 amino acids. Germline V gene sequence: CDR1 GTSNPN, CDR2 SVGIG (reference sequence).

The V and J genes are TRBV11-2 and TRBJ2-7; D is unclear. The CDR3 has 15 amino acids. CDR1 is SGHAT, CDR2 FQNNGV, per germline. V lost 5 bases and J lost 3, with 17 bases in between. CDR3 loop: CASSPGRIRGYEQYF. CDR3 DNA sequence: TGTGCCAGCAGCCCAGGACGGATAAGAGGCTACGAGCAGTACTTC.

The J gene is TRBJ2-3, the V gene TRBV10-1, with D tentatively TRBD2 (6 bases). The CDR3 consists of 16 residues. Germline CDR1 and CDR2: WNHNN and SYGVQD (reference sequence). V lost 5 bases to trimming and J lost 4 bases, with 19 bases between them. This CDR3 reads CASSLSGTSLADTQYF. The CDR3, as DNA: TGCGCCAGCAGTCTCTCCGGGACTTCTCTGGCAGATACGCAGTATTTT.

The V and J genes are TRBV3-1 (or the pseudogene TRBV3-2) and TRBJ2-7; the match to TRBD2 covers 8 bases. This CDR3 has 15 residues. The V segment lost 0 bases and the J segment 1 base; nucleotides outside the gene matches: 2. Looked up from germline, CDR1 is LGHDT and CDR2 is YNNKEL (reference sequence). The CDR3 reads CASSQELAGSYEQYF. The CDR3 DNA reads TGTGCCAGCAGCCAAGAGTTAGCGGGGTCCTACGAGCAGTACTTC.

This CDR3 reads CASSLGGQAYNEQFF. CDR3 coding DNA: TGCGCCAGCAGCTTGGGGGGACAGGCCTACAATGAGCAGTTCTTC. This sequence joins TRBV5-1 and TRBJ2-1, with 8 bases lining up with TRBD1. Germline V CDR1 and CDR2: SGHRS, YFSETQ. Trimming cost V 0 bases and J 2 bases; bases outside gene matches: 1. The CDR3 sequence is 15 residues long.

CDR3 in amino acids: CASSPGGTQSLYEQYF. The CDR3 nucleotides are TGTGCCAGCAGCCCCGGCGGGACTCAGAGCCTCTACGAGCAGTACTTC. The chain joins TRBV9 to TRBJ2-7, with D possibly matching TRBD2 (6 bases). CDR3 size: 16 residues. Germline-derived CDR1 and CDR2 are SGDLS and YYNGEE. Trimming removed 4 bases from V and 3 bases from J, with 20 bases in between.

This clone was seen more than once but under ten times. This same CDR3 is encoded by further DNA sequences in the sample. The chain joins TRBV3-1 (or the pseudogene TRBV3-2) to TRBJ1-2, with 8 positions matching TRBD1. The CDR3 consists of 14 residues. Trimming cost V 4 bases and J 4 bases; bases outside gene matches: 5. Germline CDR1 LGHDT, CDR2 YNNKEL (reference sequence). The CDR3 nucleotides are TGTGCCAGCAGCCCGCGACAGGGGTCCTATGGCTACACCTTC. Protein sequence: CASSPRQGSYGYTF.

The genes are TRBV19 and TRBJ2-1; a weak D match, TRBD2 (5 bases). The CDR3 is 16 amino acids. Germline CDR1 is LNHDA and CDR2 is SQIVND (reference sequence). V was pared by 6 bases and J by 0 bases, with 15 bases between. DNA for the CDR3: TGTGCCAGTAGGGCGGGTGAGACCTTCTCCTACAATGAGCAGTTCTTC. Protein product: CASRAGETFSYNEQFF.

The V and J genes are TRBV2 and TRBJ2-3; D is possibly TRBD1 or TRBD2 (5 bases each). The V and J ends lost 4 bases and 3 bases respectively, with 17 bases between them. This CDR3 is built from 16 residues. Per germline, CDR1 SNHLY and CDR2 FYNNEI. The CDR3: CASSAGGLGWTDTQYF. DNA of the CDR3: TGTGCCAGCAGTGCTGGGGGTCTGGGGTGGACAGATACGCAGTATTTT.

J is TRBJ2-7 and V is TRBV5-6; D could derive from TRBD1 or TRBD2 (6 bases each). The V and J ends lost 5 bases and 2 bases respectively, with 14 bases between them. The CDR3 is 14 amino acids. The germline gives CDR1 SGHDT, CDR2 YYEEEE. The CDR3 coding sequence is TGTGCCAGCAGGTCTACCGGGGGCCCCTACGAGCAGTACTTC. Encoded protein: CASRSTGGPYEQYF.

V is TRBV5-1 and J is TRBJ1-1, with a tentative D call TRBD1 (6 bases). The CDR3 length is 12 residues. Germline CDR1 SGHRS, CDR2 YFSETQ. Trimming cost V 5 bases and J 8 bases, with 13 bases left between them. The CDR3 sequence is CASRGDGTEAFF. The DNA of the CDR3 is TGCGCCAGCAGGGGGGACGGGACAGAAGCTTTCTTT. Full variable domain (remainder filled in from reference TRBV5-1 and TRBJ1-1): KAGVTQTPRYLIKTRGQQVTLSCSPISGHRSVSWYQQTPGQGLQFLFEYFSETQRNKGNFPGRFSGRQFSNSRSEMNVSTLELGDSALYLCASRGDGTEAFFGQGTRLTVV.

The chain couples TRBV5-1 to TRBJ1-1; D remains ambiguous. Germline V gene lookup returns CDR1 SGHRS and CDR2 YFSETQ. The CDR3 totals 14 residues. Deletions cut 0 bases from V and 3 bases from J, with 9 bases between. CDR3 bases: TGCGCCAGCAGCTTGGGAGGGTTTGACACTGAAGCTTTCTTT. Protein sequence: CASSLGGFDTEAFF.

This chain connects TRBV5-4 to TRBJ2-3, with 8 positions matching TRBD1. Germline V gives CDR1 SGHNT, CDR2 YYREEE (reference sequence). The junction had 7 bases not matched to a gene; V was cut back by 4 bases and J by 9 bases. The CDR3 contains 13 residues. The CDR3 sequence: CASSQDRARTQYF. The CDR3 bases are TGTGCCAGCAGCCAGGACAGGGCTAGAACGCAGTATTTT. Full variable domain (outside the CDR3, taken from reference TRBV5-4 and TRBJ2-3): ETGVTQSPTHLIKTRGQQVTLRCSSQSGHNTVSWYQQALGQGPQFIFQYYREEENGRGNFPPRFSGLQFPNYSSELNVNALELDDSALYLCASSQDRARTQYFGPGTRLTVL.

The chain carries TRBV2 and TRBJ2-3; 7 bases are a match to TRBD1. CDR3 length equals 13 residues. Germline loops: CDR1 SNHLY, CDR2 FYNNEI. Germline trimming cut 6 bases from V and 3 bases from J; bases unmatched to any gene: 3. CDR3 in DNA: TGTGCCAGCAGCCCGGACAGGACAGATACGCAGTATTTT. It codes for CASSPDRTDTQYF. Full variable domain (rest looked up from reference TRBV2 and TRBJ2-3): EPEVTQTPSHQVTQMGQEVILRCVPISNHLYFYWYRQILGQKVEFLVSFYNNEISEKSEIFDDQFSVERPDGSNFTLKIRSTKLEDSAMYFCASSPDRTDTQYFGPGTRLTVL.

The chain carries TRBV30 and TRBJ1-1, with D maybe TRBD1 (5 bases). This CDR3 is built from 14 residues. Trimming removed 3 bases from V and 4 bases from J, with 15 bases in between. Per the germline V gene, CDR1 is GTSNPN and CDR2 is SVGIG (reference sequence). DNA of the CDR3: TGTGCCTGGAGGGGCGGGGGATCGATCACTGAAGCTTTCTTT. It codes for CAWRGGGSITEAFF.

This clone was detected a few times. The chain links TRBV5-1 to TRBJ1-3; no firm D call. Trimming stripped 4 bases from V and 0 bases from J, with 11 bases between. The germline gives CDR1 SGHRS, CDR2 YFSETQ. The CDR3 totals 15 residues. This chain's CDR3 is CASSPEITSGNTIYF. CDR3 DNA: TGCGCCAGCAGCCCCGAGATCACCTCTGGAAACACCATATATTTT.

The chain couples TRBV18 to TRBJ1-1, with D unresolved. V lost 6 bases, J lost 0 bases, and 8 bases lay in between. Germline-derived CDR1 and CDR2 are KGHSH and LQKENI. The CDR3 loop spans 13 amino acids. In nucleotides, the CDR3 is TGTGCCAGCTCTGGCAGGATGAACACTGAAGCTTTCTTT. Translation gives CASSGRMNTEAFF.

This chain connects TRBV9 to TRBJ1-2; no firm D call. This CDR3 region has 12 residues. Deletions cut 0 bases from V and 7 bases from J, with 7 bases between. Germline V gene lookup returns CDR1 SGDLS and CDR2 YYNGEE. CDR3 protein: CASSVGVGGYTF. CDR3 coding DNA: TGTGCCAGCAGCGTAGGGGTGGGTGGCTACACCTTC.

The chain uses TRBV19 and TRBJ1-2; D is perhaps TRBD1 (5 bases). The CDR3 sequence is 15 residues long. Trimming cost V 0 bases and J 6 bases, with 14 bases left between them. The V gene's germline CDR1 is LNHDA and CDR2 SQIVND (reference sequence). CDR3 DNA sequence: TGTGCCAGTAGTATAGACCCCAGGGTATTCGATGGCTACACCTTC. Its translation: CASSIDPRVFDGYTF.

This clone was counted a few times. The chain uses TRBV9 and TRBJ1-2; D is uncertain. Per the germline V gene, CDR1 is SGDLS and CDR2 is YYNGEE. V was trimmed by 4 bases and J by 2 bases, leaving 12 bases between them. The CDR3 sequence is 14 residues long. This CDR3 reads CASSPRLTNYGYTF. Here the CDR3 DNA reads TGTGCCAGCAGCCCACGACTCACCAACTATGGCTACACCTTC.

The J gene is TRBJ2-1, the V gene TRBV2; weak D call: TRBD1 (6 bases). There are 15 residues in the CDR3. From germline, CDR1 is SNHLY and CDR2 FYNNEI. The V and J ends lost 3 bases and 6 bases respectively, with 15 bases between them. The chain's CDR3 is CASSEGQGQVNEQFF. The CDR3 coding sequence is TGTGCCAGCAGTGAGGGCCAGGGGCAGGTCAATGAGCAGTTCTTC.

This chain connects TRBV30 to TRBJ1-2; no clear D. V lost 3 bases, J lost 8 bases, and 13 bases lay in between. CDR3 length equals 12 residues. Germline values: CDR1 GTSNPN, CDR2 SVGIG (reference sequence). DNA for the CDR3: TGTGCCTGGAGCTCGACCGTGGGAGGCTACACCTTC. Its translation: CAWSSTVGGYTF.

J is TRBJ2-7 and V is TRBV5-4; a weak D match, TRBD2 (5 bases). V gave up 6 bases and J gave up 9 bases, with 28 bases separating them. This CDR3 spans 16 amino acids. The germline V gene has CDR1 SGHNT and CDR2 YYREEE (reference sequence). CDR3 amino acids: CASTQTAGGPRGRQYF. The CDR3 DNA follows: TGTGCCAGCACACAAACGGCGGGCGGGCCCCGAGGCCGGCAGTACTTC.